This record looks at one T cell receptor (beta chain) sequence and its context. Antigen: not known. The data were obtained in a study of cytomegalovirus exposure and HLA in healthy donors. The donors gave bone marrow, and they were healthy. Trimming cost V 3 bases and J 3 bases; bases outside gene matches: 1. Germline loops: CDR1 LNHDA, CDR2 SQIVND (reference sequence). CDR3 length: 14 residues. PCR was performed using 60 Vbeta and 13 Jbeta primers. Some clones are missing from TCRdb's copy, which holds only in-frame ones; the method was immunoSEQ multiplex PCR. The sample lists about 170,000 clones, 71% occurring once. Study-wide results and caveats: No immune exposure information besides CMV serostatus was available.

The chain uses TRBV19 and TRBJ2-7, with TRBD1 matching over 11 bases. This receptor was taken from a girl aged 10-17 years in good health and CMV-seronegative. The sequenced sample consisted of PBMCs. The CDR3 reads CASSMGTGGYEQYF. The CDR3 bases are TGTGCCAGTAGTATGGGGACAGGGGGCTACGAGCAGTACTTC.